These 2 T cell receptor beta chains share one sample of origin, sequenced in a study of blood T cell repertoires in COVID-19. Data came from immunoSEQ multiplex PCR; TCRdb stores just in-frame clones and leaves some out. The top ten clones hold approximately 1.6% of a sample with 350,000 or so clones, around 89% of them seen once. The sequenced sample was peripheral blood. These receptors came from a woman in her twenties or thirties with COVID-19, enrolled during active disease.

This clone was observed once. The V call is TRBV30, the J call TRBJ1-1; 8 bases map to TRBD1. The V gene end was trimmed by 5 bases and the J gene end by 7 bases; junction bases not matched to a gene: 6. The CDR3 runs 12 residues. The germline CDR1 and CDR2 sequences are GTSNPN and SVGIG (reference sequence). DNA of the CDR3: TGTGCCTGGGGACAGGGAAGTGATGAAGCTTTCTTT. Protein: CAWGQGSDEAFF.

The rearrangement uses TRBV30 and TRBJ2-1; TRBD1 is a possible D gene (5 bases). The CDR3 covers 11 residues. V was trimmed by 0 bases and J by 9 bases, leaving 6 bases between them. Germline V gene sequence: CDR1 GTSNPN, CDR2 SVGIG (reference sequence). This chain's CDR3 is CAWSVRGEQFF. CDR3 coding DNA: TGTGCCTGGAGTGTTAGGGGTGAGCAGTTCTTC.